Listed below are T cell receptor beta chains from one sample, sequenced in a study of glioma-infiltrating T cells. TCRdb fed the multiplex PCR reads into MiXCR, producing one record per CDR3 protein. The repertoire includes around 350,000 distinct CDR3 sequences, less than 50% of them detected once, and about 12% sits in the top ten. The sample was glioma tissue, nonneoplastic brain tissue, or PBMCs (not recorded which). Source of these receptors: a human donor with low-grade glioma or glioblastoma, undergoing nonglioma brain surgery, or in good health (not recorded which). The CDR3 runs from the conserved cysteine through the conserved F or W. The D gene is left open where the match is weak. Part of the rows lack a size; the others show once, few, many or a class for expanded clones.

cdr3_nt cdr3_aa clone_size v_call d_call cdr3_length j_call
TGTGCCAGCAGTTTCACAGGGGGGTACAATGAGCAGTTCTTC CASSFTGGYNEQFF many TRBV27 TRBD1 14 TRBJ2-1
TGCGCCAGCAGTTCGCGTAGCGGGGTCTCCTACGAGCAGTACTTC CASSSRSGVSYEQYF - TRBV5-1 TRBD2 15 TRBJ2-7
TGTGCCAGCAGTTTAGTCGGCCAGTACCAAGAGACCCAGTACTTC CASSLVGQYQETQYF many TRBV28 - 15 TRBJ2-5
TGTGCCAGCAGTCCACAGGGGACCAACACCGGGGAGCTGTTTTTT CASSPQGTNTGELFF - TRBV28 TRBD1 15 TRBJ2-2
TGTGCCAGCAGCTTAAACTTTCGGGACGGTGAGCAGTACTTC CASSLNFRDGEQYF once TRBV7-2 - 14 TRBJ2-7
TGTGCCAGCAGCCCCCTGACAGGAGGCTTGAATCAGCCCCAGCATTTT CASSPLTGGLNQPQHF few TRBV7-9 - 16 TRBJ1-5
TGTGCCAGCATCCGACCCGGGACGGCTGGGGCCAACTTCCTGACTTTC CASIRPGTAGANFLTF once TRBV6-2/TRBV6-3 - 16 TRBJ2-6
TGCGCCAGCAGCCAAGACGCGAGGGGCGGCAGCAATCAGCCCCAGCATTTT CASSQDARGGSNQPQHF many TRBV4-3 - 17 TRBJ1-5
TGCGCCAGCAGCCAAGGGACAACTAATGAAAAACTGTTTTTT CASSQGTTNEKLFF few TRBV4-1 - 14 TRBJ1-4
TGTGCCAGCAGCTTAGACGGGATCGACCACGAGCAGTACTTC CASSLDGIDHEQYF - TRBV7-2 - 14 TRBJ2-7
TGTGCCAGCAGCAACAGGGACAGTAGCCCCGGAGGAAACACCATATATTTT CASSNRDSSPGGNTIYF - TRBV5-4 TRBD1 17 TRBJ1-3
TGTGCCAGCAGCTTAGGGGCCCAGTCGACGGATGAGCAGTTCTTC CASSLGAQSTDEQFF - TRBV7-2 - 15 TRBJ2-1
TGCAGTGCTAGAGAGCTAGCGTCCTACAATGAGCAGTTCTTC CSARELASYNEQFF - TRBV20-1 - 14 TRBJ2-1
TGCAGTGCTAGAGATTTGCACTCTGGAAACACCATACATTTT CSARDLHSGNTIHF - TRBV20-1 - 14 TRBJ1-3
TGCAGTGCTGGCAACCCTCAGGGGGCCTACGAGCAGTACTTC CSAGNPQGAYEQYF many TRBV20-1 TRBD1 14 TRBJ2-7
TGTGCCAGCAACTTGGGGACAGGGGTGAATGAGCAGTTCTTC CASNLGTGVNEQFF - TRBV7-9 TRBD1 14 TRBJ2-1
TGCGCCAGCAGCCAGATGACCGGGACCGGGTCCTACGAGCAGTACTTC CASSQMTGTGSYEQYF few TRBV4-3 - 16 TRBJ2-7
TGTGCCAGTAGACAATGGACAGGGCCCCAGCCCCAGCATTTT CASRQWTGPQPQHF - TRBV19 TRBD1 14 TRBJ1-5
TGTGCCAGCAGTTCACAGGGGGCGGTGAACACCGGGGAGCTGTTTTTT CASSSQGAVNTGELFF once TRBV2 TRBD1 16 TRBJ2-2
TGCAGTGTTAGCCCCAGTGGGGACAATGAGCAGTTCTTC CSVSPSGDNEQFF few TRBV20-1 - 13 TRBJ2-1
TGTGCCACCGGGGGAAATCAGCCCCAGCATTTT CATGGNQPQHF many TRBV28 - 11 TRBJ1-5
TGTGCCAGCAGCCTATCGTCCGCCACAGGGAGAGGCAATGAGCAGTTCTTT CASSLSSATGRGNEQFF - TRBV7-2 - 17 TRBJ2-1
TGTGCCAGCAGCCCGGGATTGGACACTTACAATCAGCCCCAGCATTTT CASSPGLDTYNQPQHF - TRBV5-6 - 16 TRBJ1-5
TGTGCCAGCAGTGGCAGGGAGAGCTCCTACGAGCAGTACTTC CASSGRESSYEQYF - TRBV6-2/TRBV6-3 - 14 TRBJ2-7
TGCAGTGCTTTGGGGGGACGAAGGAATCAGCCCCAGCATTTT CSALGGRRNQPQHF few TRBV20-1 - 14 TRBJ1-5
TGCGCCAGCAGCCATGGGGACAGGGAGCAAGAGACCCAGTACTTC CASSHGDREQETQYF - TRBV5-1 TRBD1 15 TRBJ2-5
TGTGCCAGCAGCGACTGGCCGAACACCGGGGAGCAGTACTTC CASSDWPNTGEQYF - TRBV6-5 - 14 TRBJ2-7
TGTGCCAGCAGCCCACAGCTAGCGGGGAACACCTACGAGCAGTACTTC CASSPQLAGNTYEQYF few TRBV7-2 TRBD2 16 TRBJ2-7
TGTGCCAGCAGGTACTACAAGACAGGCTACAATGAGCAGTTCTTC CASRYYKTGYNEQFF few TRBV28 - 15 TRBJ2-1
TGTGCCAGCACGGGGACAGGGATGAATACGCAGTATTTT CASTGTGMNTQYF - TRBV9 TRBD1 13 TRBJ2-3
TGTGCCAGCAGTGAAGCTGATTTTGGCACTGAAGCTTTCTTT CASSEADFGTEAFF - TRBV2 - 14 TRBJ1-1
TGCGCCAGCAGCCAAGGTCGGGCATGGGACGGGAACCAGCATTTT CASSQGRAWDGNQHF - TRBV4-1 - 15 TRBJ1-5
TGTGCCAGCAGCTACCGGGCCCCCTCCTACGAGCAGTACTTC CASSYRAPSYEQYF few TRBV11-2 - 14 TRBJ2-7
TGTGCCACCAGCAGGGGACTAGCGGCCCTACGGGATGAGCAGTTCTTC CATSRGLAALRDEQFF few TRBV15 TRBD2 16 TRBJ2-1
TGTGCCATTGGGGGGAGGATGAACACCGAAGCTTCCTTT CAIGGRMNTEASF - TRBV6-6 - 13 TRBJ1-1
TGCAGTCGCGCGGGACGGAAAAGCACAGATACGCAGTATTTT CSRAGRKSTDTQYF - TRBV20-1 - 14 TRBJ2-3
TGTGCCAGCAGCTCGACGCAGATCGGGACTAGCGGGAGCGCAACCTTCACAGATACGCAGTATTTT CASSSTQIGTSGSATFTDTQYF few TRBV7-9 TRBD2 22 TRBJ2-3
TGTGCCAGCAGGCCCTCAGGAGGAGTTGGAGCTTTCTTT CASRPSGGVGAFF - TRBV27 - 13 TRBJ1-1
TGTGCCAGCAGCTTATCACGACAGGCCCCTGAAAAACTGTTTTTT CASSLSRQAPEKLFF - TRBV7-8 - 15 TRBJ1-4
TGTGCCAGCAGCCACCTACTAGCGGGAGGCCAAAGCACAGATACGCAGTATTTT CASSHLLAGGQSTDTQYF - TRBV6-2/TRBV6-3 TRBD2 18 TRBJ2-3
TGTGCCAGCACCCGAGCGGGGTTAAACAATGAGCAGTTCTTC CASTRAGLNNEQFF many TRBV6-2/TRBV6-3 TRBD2 14 TRBJ2-1
TGTGCCACCAGCAGTTCCGGGGGCTATGGCTACACCTTC CATSSSGGYGYTF - TRBV15 - 13 TRBJ1-2
TGCGCCAGCAGCCAAATCTATTACAGTGAGCAGTTCTTC CASSQIYYSEQFF - TRBV4-1 - 13 TRBJ2-1
TGTGCTAGCAGCTTACGACTCAACAGGGGGGAAATAGAGACCCAGTACTTC CASSLRLNRGEIETQYF - TRBV7-6 TRBD1 17 TRBJ2-5
TGTGCCAGCAGTTTCCAAATCGATGGGAACTCACCCCTCCACTTT CASSFQIDGNSPLHF - TRBV7-2 - 15 TRBJ1-6
TGTGCCAGCAGCGTAGGTGGAGGTGGAAACACCATATATTTT CASSVGGGGNTIYF - TRBV9 - 14 TRBJ1-3
TGTGCCAGCAGCCAAGATTGGGGGGGCTTGGATACTGAAGCTTTCTTT CASSQDWGGLDTEAFF few TRBV14 - 16 TRBJ1-1
TGTGCCAGCAGCAGCGGGATAACCTACGAGCAGTACTTC CASSSGITYEQYF - TRBV6-1 TRBD2 13 TRBJ2-7
TGTGCCAGCAGTGTCGTTGGGGGGCTGGGGACAGATACGCAGTATTTT CASSVVGGLGTDTQYF - TRBV27 - 16 TRBJ2-3
TGCGCCAGCGGACCGGGCAGCTACAATGAGCAGTTCTTC CASGPGSYNEQFF - TRBV4-1 - 13 TRBJ2-1
TGTGCCAGCAGCCAAGATCTCCGCCAAACCGGCAAAAACATTCAGTACTTC CASSQDLRQTGKNIQYF - TRBV3-1 - 17 TRBJ2-4
TGTGCCACCAGTGATTCCTTCAGGGTTCAGCCCCAGCATTTT CATSDSFRVQPQHF many TRBV24-1 - 14 TRBJ1-5
TGTGCCAGCAGAGTAGCGGGAGAGCCCTACGAGCAGTACTTC CASRVAGEPYEQYF many TRBV28 TRBD2 14 TRBJ2-7